Following are 4 T cell receptor beta chains from one sample sequenced in a study of T cells in Graves' hyperthyroidism and ophthalmopathy. TCR beta CDR3 region amplification was performed from RNA transcripts. Using the HTBI primer set, a first-round RT-PCR was run on the TCR CDR3. TCRdb re-analysed the multiplex PCR reads in MiXCR, keeping a single row per CDR3 protein. Found here are hundreds of thousands of distinct CDR3 sequences, approximately 42% of them singletons; the top ten hold approximately 7.2%. The sequencing sample was made of peripheral blood or thyroid tissue (not recorded which). The origin of the receptors is an adult man with Graves' disease, either hyperthyroidism or ophthalmopathy (not recorded which).

The chain recombines TRBV25-1 with TRBJ1-6, with TRBD1 matching over 9 bases. The CDR3 is 16 residues long. Germline values: CDR1 MGHDK, CDR2 SYGVNS. With 3 bases clipped from V and 10 bases from J, the junction kept 10 bases outside the gene matches. The chain's CDR3 is CASSDSYRGPGSPLHF. The CDR3 DNA is TGTGCCAGCAGTGATTCCTACAGGGGGCCAGGGTCACCCCTCCACTTT.

This clonotype was detected many times. The chain is built from TRBV10-3 and TRBJ2-7, with D hard to call. This CDR3 has 12 residues. Trimming shortened V by 3 bases and J by 3 bases, and 6 bases separated the two germline ends. Germline V gene sequence: CDR1 ENHRY, CDR2 SYGVKD. In DNA, the CDR3 is TGTGCCATCAGTGAAGACGGCTACGAGCAGTACTTC. This gives the protein CAISEDGYEQYF.

The chain has TRBV7-8 and TRBJ1-4, with TRBD1 as a possible D gene (5 bases). CDR3 size: 15 residues. The germline V and J ends were trimmed by 8 bases and 8 bases, with 21 bases remaining between them. In germline, CDR1 is SGHVS, CDR2 FQNEAQ. The CDR3 DNA reads TGTGCCAGCTCACCCCCGGGACCGCGGGGGGAAAAACTGTTTTTT. Translation gives CASSPPGPRGEKLFF. Looking up the rest from reference TRBV7-8 and TRBJ1-4 gives the full variable domain: GAGVSQSPRYKVAKRGQDVALRCDPISGHVSLFWYQQALGQGPEFLTYFQNEAQLDKSGLPSDRFFAERPEGSVSTLKIQRTQQEDSAVYLCASSPPGPRGEKLFFGSGTQLSVL.

This clonotype occurred a few times. The V call is TRBV20-1, the J call TRBJ1-4, with unresolved D. CDR1 is DFQATT and CDR2 is SNEGSKA in the germline V gene (reference sequence). Trimming shortened V by 0 bases and J by 7 bases, and 12 bases separated the two germline ends. The CDR3 spans 14 residues. The CDR3 sequence: CSAREDPSSEKLFF. In nucleotides, the CDR3 is TGCAGTGCTAGAGAGGACCCGAGTAGTGAAAAACTGTTTTTT.